This TCR beta chain was recovered during a study of cytomegalovirus exposure and HLA in healthy donors (dated 2017 in TCRdb). For context, the study as a whole: A later analysis indicated that the 130 or so validation repertoires were generated on the platform also employed for the 700 or so repertoires of the first cohort. To predict cytomegalovirus infection status, the study brought together high-throughput TCR immunosequencing, statistical association of individual TCRs with disease status, and machine learning. The aim of the study was to test whether cataloging public T cell receptors could identify signatures of past pathogen exposure. Along with the roughly 610-subject first cohort, a separate validation cohort of around 110 different subjects was used. What the research found in general, with its limitations: Across donors, most TCR sequences were observed very rarely, whereas some public TCRs were present in many individuals. Of the cluster scores, 90% to 95% were above 0 in a later analysis, which found that TCRs clustered in the first cohort also tended to co-occur in the roughly 130 validation repertoires. Cytomegalovirus status was reported to be diagnosed by the classifier with high specificity and sensitivity in both the original and validation cohorts. In vitro tests confirmed that a few of the cytomegalovirus-associated TCR beta chains recognize cytomegalovirus antigens. The study gave a list of roughly 150 TCR beta chains associated with cytomegalovirus. According to the authors, the approach could potentially be generalized to other disease states and immunological phenotypes. All 120 or so repertoires were used to score co-occurrence in the validation cohort in a later analysis, because that analysis had no HLA typing for the cohort.

To prepare the library, the immunoSEQ multiplex PCR assay was applied. In the authors' own workflow: A statistical classification framework was developed to diagnose cytomegalovirus status using the catalog of TCR beta chain sequences. The immuneACCESS repertoire file appears here via TCRdb, limited to in-frame rearrangements. These files lack a portion of the clones; in checked studies, under half of the deficit traces to unresolved V genes, and the cause of the others is not known. The V and J calls and clone size come from that table; D and trimming were worked out from the DNA. For this sample the table gives about 110,000 clones, of which about nine tenths were detected only once. The ten largest clonotypes hold 1.5% to 2% of the sample. The CDR3 goes from the cysteine to the phenylalanine over 15 residues. This entry keeps only the CDR3 DNA: 45 bases, framed from base 1. V is trimmed back by 8 bases and J by 2 bases, and the junction contains 9 bases that no gene match accounts for. CDR1 and CDR2 (MNHEY, SVGAGI) derive from the germline V gene.

Separate from the approximately 670-subject first cohort, the validation cohort of 95 to 150 subjects was the group to which the donors belonged. Notes on this clone: Its specific antigen is unknown. Base qualities are missing; no much larger clone stands one base away.

The chain couples TRBV6-5 to TRBJ1-5; 7 bases in the junction line up with TRBD1. The sample taken for sequencing was PBMCs. This receptor was obtained from a woman between 18 and 30 years old in good health and CMV-seropositive. This receptor has the CDR3 CASRRSGGRNQPQHF. The nucleotide sequence reads TGTGCCAGCCGCAGGTCAGGGGGACGCAATCAGCCCCAGCATTTT.